These 23 T cell receptor beta chains were all obtained from the same sample, sequenced in a study of breast tumors, draining lymph nodes, adjacent tissues. Samples came from axillary lymph nodes draining the breast cancer. MiXCR was run by TCRdb on the multiplex PCR reads, yielding one entry per CDR3 protein. Of approximately 120,000 distinct CDR3 sequences listed, around 20% are singletons. The material sequenced was axillary lymph node tissue. Every receptor here comes from a female donor with breast cancer. Some clones in this sample may be carry-over from other donors' samples.

This clonotype has more than one count but fewer than ten. CDR3 coding DNA: TGTGCCAGCAGTACGGTGGCCTCTGGGGCCAACGTCCTGACTTTC. Residues: CASSTVASGANVLTF. The V call is TRBV27, the J call TRBJ2-6; D call uncertain. The germline V and J ends were trimmed by 5 bases and 0 bases, with 8 bases remaining between them. CDR1 is MNHEY and CDR2 is SMNVEV in the germline V gene (reference sequence). The CDR3 contains 15 residues.

This clonotype was counted ten times or more. The J gene is TRBJ2-1, the V gene TRBV2; 16 nucleotides match TRBD2. This CDR3 is built from 15 residues. J was trimmed by 10 bases and V by 8 bases; bases with no gene match: 8. Germline V gene lookup returns CDR1 SNHLY and CDR2 FYNNEI. CDR3 DNA sequence: TGTGCCAGCGGCGGGACTAGCGGGAGGGGTGGGGAGCAGTTCTTC. Translation: CASGGTSGRGGEQFF.

This clonotype was recorded at least ten times. V and J are TRBV7-3 and TRBJ2-1; TRBD1 matches 7 bases. This CDR3 comprises 15 residues. The V and J ends lost 3 bases and 8 bases, in that order; junction bases with no gene match: 10. Germline V CDR1 and CDR2: SGHTA, FQGTGA. In DNA form, the CDR3 reads TGTGCCAGCAGCTTCGGACAGGCAGGAGGAGATGAGCAGTTCTTC. Residues: CASSFGQAGGDEQFF.

This clonotype has a handful of counts. A much larger clone is a single base away; this may be a read error. The rearrangement links TRBV29-1 to TRBJ2-1; 7 bases line up with TRBD1. Germline CDR1 reads SQVTM; CDR2 reads ANQGSEA. The CDR3 totals 14 residues. Trimming at V came to 5 bases and at J to 12 bases, leaving 16 bases not matched to a gene. CDR3 in amino acids: CSVRGQLELLGQFF. The CDR3, as DNA: TGCAGCGTTAGGGGGCAACTAGAGTTGTTGGGGCAGTTCTTC.

This clonotype has a count of ten or more. The chain has TRBV10-1 and TRBJ2-7; the match to TRBD2 covers 10 bases. The CDR3 runs to 15 residues. Germline values: CDR1 WNHNN, CDR2 SYGVQD (reference sequence). With V trimmed by 4 bases and J by 4 bases, 7 bases remained unmatched. As DNA, the CDR3 is TGCGCCAGCAGTGGGACAGCGGGAGGGGAGTACGAGCAGTACTTC. As protein: CASSGTAGGEYEQYF.

This clonotype was seen at least ten times. This chain uses TRBV7-9 with TRBJ2-3, with a tentative D call TRBD2 (6 bases). In germline, CDR1 is SEHNR, CDR2 FQNEAQ (reference sequence). This CDR3 contains 16 residues. The V gene lost 0 bases and the J gene lost 2 bases, with 12 bases spanning the gap. This chain's CDR3 is CASSLAGREYTDTQYF. The CDR3 region has the DNA TGTGCCAGCAGCTTAGCCGGGCGGGAATACACAGATACGCAGTATTTT.

This clonotype has a count of ten or more. The J gene is TRBJ2-2, the V gene TRBV20-1; D might be TRBD1 (6 bases). Germline lookup yields CDR1 DFQATT and CDR2 SNEGSKA (reference sequence). CDR3 length equals 15 residues. Between the trimmed V and J ends, which lost 0 bases and 6 bases, there was a span of 14 bases. The CDR3 DNA sequence: TGCAGTGCTAGAGAGCCGGGGAAGGGGGCCGGGGAGCTGTTTTTT. Translating gives CSAREPGKGAGELFF.

This clonotype was counted many times. The V and J genes are TRBV7-9 and TRBJ1-2; the D gene is possibly TRBD1 (6 bases). The CDR3 spans 14 residues. Trimming took off 1 base at V and 4 bases at J, with 10 bases between the two ends. Germline V CDR1 and CDR2: SEHNR, FQNEAQ (reference sequence). The CDR3 nucleotides read TGTGCCAGCAGCTTAGTTACAGGGAGCTATGGCTACACCTTC. This sequence encodes CASSLVTGSYGYTF.

This clonotype has at least ten counts. The rearrangement links TRBV5-1 to TRBJ2-3; 8 bases agree with TRBD2. CDR1 and CDR2 (germline): SGHRS, YFSETQ. V was pared by 5 bases and J by 5 bases, with 13 bases of the junction left unmatched. This CDR3 spans 16 amino acids. The CDR3 DNA reads TGCGCCAGCAGTTGGGGGCCGGGAGGGGGAAAAGATACGCAGTATTTT. It yields the protein CASSWGPGGGKDTQYF.

This clonotype showed up many times. Here the CDR3 DNA reads TGTGCCAGCAGTGAGGAGGGAGATACGCAGTATTTT. Amino acids: CASSEEGDTQYF. The chain combines TRBV2 with TRBJ2-3; TRBD2 might be the D (6 bases). The V and J ends lost 3 bases and 5 bases respectively, with 6 bases between them. This CDR3 has 12 amino acids. CDR1 and CDR2 (germline): SNHLY, FYNNEI.

There are many counts of this clonotype. The CDR3 is CASSGTSGTRPGRSNEQFF. CDR3 in DNA: TGCGCCAGCAGTGGGACTAGCGGGACGCGACCAGGAAGAAGCAATGAGCAGTTCTTC. The gene calls are TRBV10-2 and TRBJ2-1, with 12 nucleotides matching TRBD2. This CDR3 contains 19 residues. Per germline, CDR1 WSHSY and CDR2 SAAADI. With V trimmed by 4 bases and J by 6 bases, 16 bases remained unmatched.

This clonotype appeared many times. The chain joins TRBV5-5 to TRBJ2-7; TRBD1 agrees at 8 bases. CDR1 and CDR2 from the germline V gene are SGHKS and YYEKEE (reference sequence). The CDR3 sequence is 16 residues long. V shed 1 base and J 5 bases; nucleotides not matched to a gene: 11. This chain's CDR3 is CASSLYAGGEVNEQYF. The CDR3 DNA is TGTGCCAGCAGCTTGTATGCAGGGGGCGAGGTCAACGAGCAGTACTTC.

This clonotype was observed at least ten times. The chain is built from TRBV14 and TRBJ2-7, with D possibly being TRBD2 (6 bases). The CDR3 is 18 residues long. The germline V gene encodes CDR1 SGHDN and CDR2 FVKESK. Trimming shortened V by 4 bases and J by 0 bases, and 22 bases separated the two germline ends. The CDR3, as DNA: TGTGCCAGCAGCCCCTCCCTCCCTTGGGCGGGAACCTCCTACGAGCAGTACTTC. Its protein is CASSPSLPWAGTSYEQYF. The variable domain in full, completed from reference TRBV14 and TRBJ2-7, reads EAGVTQFPSHSVIEKGQTVTLRCDPISGHDNLYWYRRVMGKEIKFLLHFVKESKQDESGMPNNRFLAERTGGTYSTLKVQPAELEDSGVYFCASSPSLPWAGTSYEQYFGPGTRLTVT.

This clonotype was detected ten times or more. This chain connects TRBV2 to TRBJ2-6, with a weak D call TRBD2 (6 bases). In germline, CDR1 is SNHLY, CDR2 FYNNEI. The CDR3 length is 15 residues. The germline V and J ends were trimmed by 7 bases and 0 bases, with 10 bases remaining between them. The CDR3 region is CASIVGGSGANVLTF. The CDR3 DNA is TGTGCCAGCATCGTCGGGGGCTCTGGGGCCAACGTCCTGACTTTC. Combining the CDR3 with reference TRBV2 and TRBJ2-6 gives the whole variable domain EPEVTQTPSHQVTQMGQEVILRCVPISNHLYFYWYRQILGQKVEFLVSFYNNEISEKSEIFDDQFSVERPDGSNFTLKIRSTKLEDSAMYFCASIVGGSGANVLTFGAGSRLTVL.

This clonotype was recorded many times. The chain uses TRBV29-1 and TRBJ1-3, with D hard to call. Trimming removed 0 bases from V and 9 bases from J, with 6 bases in between. The germline V gene encodes CDR1 SQVTM and CDR2 ANQGSEA. CDR3 length: 11 amino acids. The CDR3 nucleotides read TGCAGCGTTGAAGAAGGCCCCACCATATATTTT. Translating gives CSVEEGPTIYF. Complete variable domain (other parts from reference TRBV29-1 and TRBJ1-3): SAVISQKPSRDICQRGTSLTIQCQVDSQVTMMFWYRQQPGQSLTLIATANQGSEATYESGFVIDKFPISRPNLTFSTLTVSNMSPEDSSIYLCSVEEGPTIYFGEGSWLTVV.

This clonotype was recorded at least ten times. The chain links TRBV5-1 to TRBJ2-2; the D call may be TRBD1 or TRBD2 (5 bases each). Germline V gene data show CDR1 as SGHRS and CDR2 as YFSETQ. The CDR3 is 15 amino acids. V gave up 2 bases and J gave up 5 bases, with 13 bases separating them. DNA for the CDR3: TGCGCCAGCAGCTTCAGAGGGGATGGAACCGGGGAGCTGTTTTTT. Protein sequence: CASSFRGDGTGELFF.

Ten or more counts support this clonotype. The chain uses TRBV24-1 and TRBJ2-1; 9 nucleotides align to TRBD1. Unmatched junction bases numbered 10, after V lost 5 bases and J lost 3 bases. Germline CDR1 is KGHDR and CDR2 is SFDVKD. This CDR3 has 17 amino acids. The CDR3 sequence: CATSGPTDRGIYNEQFF. The CDR3 nucleotides are TGTGCCACCAGTGGGCCGACAGACAGGGGGATCTACAATGAGCAGTTCTTC.

In this sample, this clonotype turned up many times. CDR3 sequence reads: CASSPGGGSVNEQFF. As DNA, the CDR3 is TGTGCCAGCTCACCTGGAGGGGGCAGCGTCAATGAGCAGTTCTTC. This chain links TRBV18 with TRBJ2-1, with D maybe TRBD1 (7 bases). Trimming took off 3 bases at V and 6 bases at J, with 15 bases between the two ends. This CDR3 spans 15 amino acids. Germline loops: CDR1 KGHSH, CDR2 LQKENI.

This clonotype was picked up many times. The chain's CDR3 is CASTPAGGSTYEQYF. The CDR3 nucleotides are TGTGCCAGCACCCCAGCGGGAGGTTCGACCTACGAGCAGTACTTC. The genes are TRBV12-3 or TRBV12-4 and TRBJ2-7; 9 bases map to TRBD2. The CDR3 sequence is 15 residues long. The V and J ends lost 7 bases and 2 bases, in that order; junction bases with no gene match: 9.

At least ten counts were recorded for this clonotype. The V call is TRBV6-1, the J call TRBJ2-1; maybe TRBD2 (7 bases). Germline V gives CDR1 MNHNS, CDR2 SASEGT. Trimming cost V 6 bases and J 5 bases, with 17 bases left between them. The CDR3 has 15 amino acids. The CDR3 nucleotides are TGTGCCAGCAGACACGGGAGGAGGGGGGACAATGAGCAGTTCTTC. Its protein is CASRHGRRGDNEQFF.

This clonotype was observed at least ten times. The rearrangement links TRBV20-1 to TRBJ1-2, with D possibly matching TRBD1 (5 bases). The CDR3 runs to 13 residues. The V end was cut by 4 bases, the J end by 2 bases, with 11 bases between. The V gene's germline CDR1 is DFQATT and CDR2 SNEGSKA (reference sequence). DNA for the CDR3: TGCAGTGCTACTGCCAGGGTCAACTATGGCTACACCTTC. Translation gives CSATARVNYGYTF.

Comments on this clonotype: It may be a read error: a sequence one base away is much more abundant. The chain is built from TRBV18 and TRBJ1-6; no reliable D call. The CDR3 sequence is 15 residues long. V lost 5 bases and J 6 bases, leaving 14 bases between the germline ends. Germline CDR1 is KGHSH and CDR2 is LQKENI. CDR3: CASSCGAARNSPLHF. The CDR3 nucleotides read TGTGCCAGCTCATGCGGAGCTGCCCGTAATTCACCCCTCCACTTT.

For this clonotype: Just one base apart from a much larger clone, this may be a read error. The CDR3 does not close with the conserved phenylalanine or tryptophan, likely indicating a read error. The chain carries TRBV20-1 and TRBJ1-2; TRBD1 agrees at 8 bases. The germline gives CDR1 DFQATT, CDR2 SNEGSKA (reference sequence). The trim removed 6 bases at V and 0 bases at J, leaving 9 bases unmatched. There are 15 residues in the CDR3. This CDR3 is CSAQTGAFPNYGYTI. For the CDR3, the DNA is TGCAGTGCCCAGACAGGGGCCTTCCCTAACTATGGCTACACCATC.